Reported below is one T cell receptor beta chain. This sample stems from a study of blood T cell repertoires in COVID-19. Whole-study context: Sites across the United States, Italy and Spain contributed samples from acute and convalescent COVID-19. T cells, B-cell-depleted T cells, or PBMCs supplied cDNA or gDNA.

Profiling relied on immunoSEQ multiplex PCR, and the TCRdb table lists in-frame clones only, not all of them. In the table there are fewer than 300,000 clones, about 90% of which are singletons. During active infection, Seattle patients enrolled and were then monitored through disease. Per germline, CDR1 MNHEY and CDR2 SMNVEV (reference sequence). Trimming pared 8 bases from V and 1 base from J, leaving 14 bases between. The CDR3 spans 14 residues. This rearrangement joins TRBV27 to TRBJ2-5; TRBD2 is a possible D gene (6 bases). The clonotype originates from a woman in her forties or fifties with COVID-19, enrolled during active disease. The sequenced sample was peripheral blood. The CDR3 sequence is CASWGVESQETQYF. The CDR3 DNA reads TGTGCCAGCTGGGGGGTAGAAAGCCAAGAGACCCAGTACTTC.